One sample yielded the 17 T cell receptor beta chains listed below, sequenced in a study of blood T cell repertoires in COVID-19. The data were produced by immunoSEQ multiplex PCR, yet TCRdb's version contains in-frame clones alone and is incomplete. This table holds around 190,000 clones, over 75% found once. Source material: peripheral blood. These receptors were obtained from a man aged 50-60 years with COVID-19, enrolled during active disease.

The chain's CDR3 is CASSQEHGRTSYEQFF. For the CDR3, the DNA is TGTGCCAGCAGCCAAGAGCACGGGAGGACCTCGTATGAGCAGTTCTTC. The J gene is TRBJ2-1, the V gene TRBV4-2, with 7 bases identical to TRBD2. After removal of 0 bases from V and 8 bases from J, the junction contained 10 bases not matched to a gene. Germline V lookup: CDR1 LGHNA, CDR2 YNFKEQ. CDR3 length: 16 amino acids.

The chain joins TRBV6-5 to TRBJ2-5, with 10 bases matching TRBD2. The trim removed 0 bases at V and 2 bases at J, leaving 3 bases unmatched. The CDR3 loop spans 16 amino acids. The germline V gene encodes CDR1 MNHEY and CDR2 SVGAGI. The CDR3 nucleotides are TGTGCCAGCAGTTACTCGGGACTAGCGCATCAAGAGACCCAGTACTTC. Translating it yields CASSYSGLAHQETQYF.

The chain carries TRBV2 and TRBJ1-2; 7 nucleotides align to TRBD1. The germline V gene has CDR1 SNHLY and CDR2 FYNNEI. CDR3 length equals 15 residues. V shed 3 bases and J 5 bases; nucleotides not matched to a gene: 9. CDR3 sequence: CASSDYTGAGYGYTF. The CDR3 DNA reads as TGTGCCAGCAGTGATTACACAGGGGCTGGGTATGGCTACACCTTC.

The chain has TRBV20-1 and TRBJ2-3; TRBD2 matches at 11 bases. V trimming: 3 bases; J trimming: 6 bases; junction bases outside the gene matches: 2. CDR1 DFQATT and CDR2 SNEGSKA come from the germline V gene (reference sequence). This CDR3 has 13 residues. CDR3 loop: CSASTSGSDTQYF. In DNA form, the CDR3 reads TGCAGTGCTAGTACTAGCGGGAGTGATACGCAGTATTTT.

In this sample, this clone turned up once. The genes are TRBV11-3 and TRBJ2-1; TRBD2 agrees at 8 bases. Germline CDR1 reads SGHNT; CDR2 reads YENEEA. J lost 6 bases, V lost 3 bases, and 10 bases had no gene match. This CDR3 spans 16 amino acids. The DNA for the CDR3 is TGTGCCAGCAGCTTTTCGGGGGGGTTGGGTATCAATGAGCAGTTCTTC. Residues: CASSFSGGLGINEQFF.

This clone appeared once. The V gene is TRBV27, the J gene TRBJ2-1, with TRBD2 identical over 14 bases. Germline V gene data show CDR1 as MNHEY and CDR2 as SMNVEV (reference sequence). The V and J ends lost 5 bases and 0 bases, in that order; junction bases with no gene match: 15. The CDR3 has 21 residues. CDR3 in amino acids: CASSRSGTSGRGRSSYNEQFF. CDR3 nucleotides: TGTGCCAGCAGTCGCTCCGGGACTAGCGGGAGAGGTCGCAGCTCCTACAATGAGCAGTTCTTC.

The chain combines TRBV5-4 with TRBJ2-5, with 8 bases aligning to TRBD1. Germline values: CDR1 SGHNT, CDR2 YYREEE (reference sequence). This CDR3 has 14 amino acids. V lost 4 bases to trimming and J lost 9 bases; unmatched junction nucleotides: 11. This CDR3 reads CASSQTGTGGAQYF. CDR3 bases: TGTGCCAGCAGCCAAACCGGGACAGGCGGGGCCCAGTACTTC.

This clone was counted ten times or more. The CDR3 DNA follows: TGTGCCAGCGCGAGGAGCTACAATGAGCAGTTCTTC. This encodes CASARSYNEQFF. The chain is built from TRBV6-5 and TRBJ2-1; D not resolved. The CDR3 has 12 amino acids. Germline V gives CDR1 MNHEY, CDR2 SVGAGI. V shed 8 bases and J shed 3 bases, with 8 bases lying between them.

The chain has TRBV7-6 and TRBJ2-1, with 11 bases aligning to TRBD2. Per the germline V gene, CDR1 is SGHVS and CDR2 is FNYEAQ. This CDR3 comprises 16 residues. Germline trimming cut 5 bases from V and 9 bases from J; bases unmatched to any gene: 12. Written as DNA, the CDR3 is TGTGCCAGCAGCATAGGAATAGCGGGAGGGCCCGGTGAGCAGTTCTTC. Its translation: CASSIGIAGGPGEQFF.

This sequence joins TRBV7-3 and TRBJ2-1, with 8 bases that match TRBD2. Germline CDR1 and CDR2: SGHTA and FQGTGA. Trimming cost V 4 bases and J 6 bases; bases outside gene matches: 5. The CDR3 has 14 residues. In DNA, the CDR3 is TGTGCCAGCAGCTCGAGCGGGGGAGTCAATGAGCAGTTCTTC. Its protein product is CASSSSGGVNEQFF.

This chain uses TRBV5-6 with TRBJ1-6; tentatively, D is TRBD1 (5 bases). The CDR3 runs 14 residues. Germline assignment: CDR1 SGHDT and CDR2 YYEEEE. Trimming left V 5 bases short and J 11 bases short, with 17 bases between. CDR3 coding DNA: TGTGCCAGCAGTGCTGGGACTCAGCGGGCACCCCTCCACTTT. Amino acid sequence: CASSAGTQRAPLHF. The full variable domain, with the rest looked up from reference TRBV5-6 and TRBJ1-6, is DAGVTQSPTHLIKTRGQQVTLRCSPKSGHDTVSWYQQALGQGPQFIFQYYEEEERQRGNFPDRFSGHQFPNYSSELNVNALLLGDSALYLCASSAGTQRAPLHFGNGTRLTVT.

This rearrangement joins TRBV29-1 to TRBJ2-3; no reliable D call. The CDR3 is 11 amino acids. V lost 4 bases to trimming and J lost 0 bases, with 2 bases between them. Looked up from germline, CDR1 is SQVTM and CDR2 is ANQGSEA. CDR3 nucleotide sequence: TGCAGCGTTGCTAGCACAGATACGCAGTATTTT. Encoded protein: CSVASTDTQYF.

The gene calls are TRBV5-6 and TRBJ1-5, with 8 bases lining up with TRBD1. Trimming cost V 8 bases and J 7 bases; bases outside gene matches: 5. The germline V gene encodes CDR1 SGHDT and CDR2 YYEEEE. The CDR3 has 12 residues. The CDR3 coding sequence is TGTGCCAGTAGCAGGGGGCAACAGCCCCAGCATTTT. As protein: CASSRGQQPQHF.

This clone has only one observation. CDR3 in amino acids: CASSLAVTSDPSQETQYF. The CDR3 nucleotides are TGCGCCAGCAGCTTGGCCGTAACTAGCGACCCCTCCCAAGAGACCCAGTACTTC. The rearrangement uses TRBV5-1 and TRBJ2-5, with TRBD2 matching over 7 bases. The CDR3 totals 18 residues. CDR1 and CDR2 (germline): SGHRS, YFSETQ. Trimming took 0 bases from V and 1 from J; bases not matched to a gene: 12.

V and J are TRBV5-6 and TRBJ1-5; D might be TRBD1 (6 bases). CDR3 length: 14 amino acids. Germline CDR1 reads SGHDT; CDR2 reads YYEEEE. V was cut by 1 base and J by 3 bases, with 8 bases left in between. The CDR3 DNA reads TGTGCCAGCAGCTTGTACAGGGACAATCAGCCCCAGCATTTT. It is translated as CASSLYRDNQPQHF.

This clone was picked up a small number of times. This chain links TRBV19 with TRBJ1-2; maybe TRBD1 (5 bases). The CDR3 loop spans 14 amino acids. The V end lost 1 base, the J end lost 7 bases, and 13 bases lay between the germline ends. The germline V gene encodes CDR1 LNHDA and CDR2 SQIVND (reference sequence). The chain's CDR3 is CASSIGAGLVGYTF. The CDR3 DNA reads as TGTGCCAGTAGTATAGGAGCAGGGCTTGTTGGCTACACCTTC.

The rearrangement links TRBV20-1 to TRBJ2-3; D remains ambiguous. V gave up 3 bases and J gave up 1 base, with 8 bases separating them. This CDR3 is built from 13 residues. Germline V gives CDR1 DFQATT, CDR2 SNEGSKA (reference sequence). The CDR3 sequence: CSASRSGTDTQYF. The CDR3 bases are TGCAGTGCTAGTCGGTCGGGCACAGATACGCAGTATTTT.